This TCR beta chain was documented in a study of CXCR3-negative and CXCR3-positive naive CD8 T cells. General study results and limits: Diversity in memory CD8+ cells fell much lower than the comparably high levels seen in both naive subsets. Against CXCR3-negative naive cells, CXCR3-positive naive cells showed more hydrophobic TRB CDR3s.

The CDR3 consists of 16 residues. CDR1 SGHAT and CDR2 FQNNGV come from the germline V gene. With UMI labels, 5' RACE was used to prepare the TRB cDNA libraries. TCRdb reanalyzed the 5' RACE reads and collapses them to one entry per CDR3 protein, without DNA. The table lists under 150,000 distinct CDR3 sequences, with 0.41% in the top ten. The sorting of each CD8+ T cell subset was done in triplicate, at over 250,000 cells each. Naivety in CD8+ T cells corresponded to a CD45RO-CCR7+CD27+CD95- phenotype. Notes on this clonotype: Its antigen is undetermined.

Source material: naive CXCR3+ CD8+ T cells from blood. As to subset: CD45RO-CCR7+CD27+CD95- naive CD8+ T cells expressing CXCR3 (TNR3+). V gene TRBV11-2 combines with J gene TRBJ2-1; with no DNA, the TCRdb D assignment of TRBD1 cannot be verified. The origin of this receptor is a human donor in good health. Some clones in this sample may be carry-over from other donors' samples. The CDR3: CASSKEGTDRYNEQFF. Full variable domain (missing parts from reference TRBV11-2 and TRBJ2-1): EAGVAQSPRYKIIEKRQSVAFWCNPISGHATLYWYQQILGQGPKLLIQFQNNGVVDDSQLPKDRFSAERLKGVDSTLKIQPAKLEDSAVYLCASSKEGTDRYNEQFFGPGTRLTVL.